Included here is one T cell receptor (beta chain) sequence, with context. This specimen belongs to a study of blood T cell repertoires in COVID-19. Study overall: Material from acute and convalescent COVID-19 was sourced from the United States, Italy and Spain. The cDNA or gDNA used as material had been derived from T cells, B-cell-depleted T cells, or PBMCs.

Deletions cut 4 bases from V and 2 bases from J, with 15 bases between. Germline loops: CDR1 MNHEY, CDR2 SVGAGI. The CDR3 consists of 15 residues. Assay: immunoSEQ multiplex PCR; the TCRdb copy retains only in-frame clones and omits some. The sample lists about 110,000 clones, over 80% seen once, with 1% to 1.5% in the top ten. The chain couples TRBV6-5 to TRBJ2-7; tentatively, D is TRBD1 (5 bases). The TCR was taken from a woman aged 25 to 39 with acute or convalescent COVID-19. The sequencing input was peripheral blood. DNA for the CDR3: TGTGCCAGCAGTTTGAAGAAGGGGTTCGCCTACGAGCAGTACTTC. Amino acids: CASSLKKGFAYEQYF.